This TCR beta chain was found in a study of long-term antiretroviral therapy in people with HIV. At survey level, the immunoSEQ assay was run in its v3.0 version. Method: immunoSEQ multiplex PCR; TCRdb's copy keeps in-frame clones and lacks some. The sample comprises tens of thousands of clones, 85% to 90% of which are singletons, and 3% to 4.5% rests with the top ten. The V gene's germline CDR1 is LNHNV and CDR2 YYDKDF (reference sequence). The CDR3 sequence is 16 residues long. V shed 1 base and J shed 1 base, with 11 bases lying between them. This sequence was found in a woman aged 18-30 years with HIV. The specimen was unsorted PBMCs, collected 1.8 years after starting antiretroviral therapy. The V and J genes are TRBV15 and TRBJ1-3, with unresolved D. The CDR3 sequence is CATSRVGEASGNTIYF. CDR3 DNA: TGTGCCACCAGCAGAGTGGGCGAGGCTTCTGGAAACACCATATATTTT.